This entry lists 12 T cell receptor beta chains sequenced from one sample in a study of blood T cell repertoires in COVID-19. Some clones are missing from TCRdb's copy, which holds only in-frame ones; the method was immunoSEQ multiplex PCR. Among approximately 440,000 clones, around 90% were seen once, and the ten largest hold 0.55% to 0.75%. Sequencing input: PBMCs or T cells enriched from blood (not recorded which). These receptor sequences come from a man between 18 and 29 years old who had recovered from COVID-19.

V and J are TRBV5-4 and TRBJ2-7, with 12 bases that match TRBD2. Germline V gene sequence: CDR1 SGHNT, CDR2 YYREEE (reference sequence). J was trimmed by 7 bases and V by 4 bases; bases with no gene match: 9. This CDR3 has 15 amino acids. CDR3 in amino acids: CASSAGLAGMIEQYF. The DNA of the CDR3 is TGTGCCAGCAGCGCTGGACTAGCGGGAATGATAGAGCAGTACTTC.

CDR3 region: CASSWGSTGMAPLHF. The CDR3 nucleotides are TGCGCCAGCAGCTGGGGGTCGACAGGGATGGCACCCCTCCACTTT. This chain links TRBV5-1 with TRBJ1-6; TRBD1 matches 7 bases. Germline V lookup: CDR1 SGHRS, CDR2 YFSETQ. CDR3 size: 15 residues. The junction had 11 bases not matched to a gene; V was cut back by 3 bases and J by 11 bases.

The chain carries TRBV10-3 and TRBJ2-1, with 8 bases that match TRBD2. The J segment lost 7 bases and the V segment lost 7 bases, leaving 15 bases of the junction unmatched. CDR3 length equals 16 residues. Germline values: CDR1 ENHRY, CDR2 SYGVKD. CDR3 nucleotide sequence: TGTGCCATCACCCCGGGACTAGGATTGGGGATAAATGAGCAGTTCTTC. Translated, it gives CAITPGLGLGINEQFF.

The chain links TRBV14 to TRBJ2-3; maybe TRBD1 (5 bases). The CDR3 extends over 15 amino acids. Germline lookup yields CDR1 SGHDN and CDR2 FVKESK. V was clipped by 4 bases and J by 1 base, with 12 bases between them. The CDR3 nucleotides read TGTGCCAGCAGCCGAACAGGTCGCGGCACAGATACGCAGTATTTT. It specifies CASSRTGRGTDTQYF.

This chain connects TRBV5-1 to TRBJ1-3, with 8 bases matching TRBD1. Germline lookup yields CDR1 SGHRS and CDR2 YFSETQ. The CDR3 has 14 residues. V shed 5 bases and J 3 bases; nucleotides not matched to a gene: 4. The chain's CDR3 is CASSSQGDGNTIYF. The CDR3 coding sequence is TGCGCCAGCAGTTCACAGGGGGATGGAAACACCATATATTTT.

V is TRBV14 and J is TRBJ1-6; TRBD1 might be the D (5 bases). V was clipped by 5 bases and J by 7 bases, with 15 bases between them. Germline V gives CDR1 SGHDN, CDR2 FVKESK. This CDR3 contains 15 residues. The CDR3 coding sequence is TGTGCCAGCAGCTACGGTGGGGGAGGGAATTCACCCCTCCACTTT. It yields the protein CASSYGGGGNSPLHF.

CDR3 sequence reads: CASSIGQINSPLHF. In DNA form, the CDR3 reads TGTGCCAGTAGTATAGGGCAGATTAATTCACCCCTCCACTTT. The rearrangement links TRBV19 to TRBJ1-6; D gene unclear. CDR1 is LNHDA and CDR2 is SQIVND in the germline V gene (reference sequence). CDR3 size: 14 residues. The V and J ends lost 1 base and 6 bases respectively, with 7 bases between them.

This chain joins TRBV2 and TRBJ1-3; weak D call: TRBD1 (5 bases). Germline V gives CDR1 SNHLY, CDR2 FYNNEI. V was shortened by 7 bases and J by 2 bases, with 9 bases between the two germline ends. The CDR3 is made up of 13 amino acids. DNA of the CDR3: TGTGCCAGCATACCAGGGACTGGAAACACCATATATTTT. Amino acid sequence: CASIPGTGNTIYF.

The V gene is TRBV11-1, the J gene TRBJ2-1; 7 positions match TRBD2. Germline assignment: CDR1 SGHAT and CDR2 FQDESV (reference sequence). The CDR3 spans 15 residues. Trimming took 6 bases from V and 3 from J; bases not matched to a gene: 8. The CDR3 DNA reads TGTGCCAGCAGTTACCTAGCGGCGAGCTACAATGAGCAGTTCTTC. Amino acid sequence: CASSYLAASYNEQFF.

The chain carries TRBV5-4 and TRBJ1-1; 11 bases are a match to TRBD1. Germline V CDR1 and CDR2: SGHNT, YYREEE (reference sequence). CDR3 length: 16 amino acids. Trimming at V came to 5 bases and at J to 3 bases, leaving 9 bases not matched to a gene. CDR3 nucleotides: TGTGCCAGCAGTCAAGGGGACAGGGGGTTCGACACTGAAGCTTTCTTT. It is translated as CASSQGDRGFDTEAFF.

This chain links TRBV5-1 with TRBJ2-3; D might be TRBD2 (5 bases). CDR1 SGHRS and CDR2 YFSETQ come from the germline V gene. Trimming pared 0 bases from V and 7 bases from J, leaving 9 bases between. This CDR3 has 13 amino acids. The CDR3 loop reads CASSLAPGYTQYF. The CDR3 DNA reads as TGCGCCAGCAGCTTGGCTCCGGGGTATACGCAGTATTTT.

The chain couples TRBV12-2 to TRBJ1-4. TRBV12-2 is deemed a pseudogene. The CDR3 loop spans 15 amino acids. CDR3 in amino acids: CASRPRGMGNEKLFF. CDR3 DNA sequence: TGTGCAAGTCGCCCACGGGGGATGGGTAATGAAAAACTGTTTTTT.